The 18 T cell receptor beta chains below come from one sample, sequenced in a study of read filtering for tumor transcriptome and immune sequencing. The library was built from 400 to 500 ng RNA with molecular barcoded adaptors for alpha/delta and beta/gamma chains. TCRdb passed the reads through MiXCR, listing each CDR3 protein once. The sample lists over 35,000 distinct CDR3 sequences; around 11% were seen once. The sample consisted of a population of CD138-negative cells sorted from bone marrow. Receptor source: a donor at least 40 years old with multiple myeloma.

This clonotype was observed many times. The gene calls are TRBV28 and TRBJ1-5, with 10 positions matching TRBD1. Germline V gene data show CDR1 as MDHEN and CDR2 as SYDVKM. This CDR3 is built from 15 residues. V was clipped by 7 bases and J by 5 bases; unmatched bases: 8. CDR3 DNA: TGTGCCAGCATTCCAAGTGGGACAGGGGATCAGCCCCAGCATTTT. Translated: CASIPSGTGDQPQHF.

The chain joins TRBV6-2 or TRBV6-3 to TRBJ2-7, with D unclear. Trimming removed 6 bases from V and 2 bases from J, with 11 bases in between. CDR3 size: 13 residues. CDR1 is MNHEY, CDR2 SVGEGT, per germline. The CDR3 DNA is TGTGCCAGCAGAACCGACCGAACCTACGAGCAGTACTTC. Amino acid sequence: CASRTDRTYEQYF.

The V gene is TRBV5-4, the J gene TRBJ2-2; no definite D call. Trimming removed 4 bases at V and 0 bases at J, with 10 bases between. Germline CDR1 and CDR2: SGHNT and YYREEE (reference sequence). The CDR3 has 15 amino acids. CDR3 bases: TGTGCCAGCAGCCCCGGGCCAACGAACACCGGGGAGCTGTTTTTT. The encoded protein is CASSPGPTNTGELFF.

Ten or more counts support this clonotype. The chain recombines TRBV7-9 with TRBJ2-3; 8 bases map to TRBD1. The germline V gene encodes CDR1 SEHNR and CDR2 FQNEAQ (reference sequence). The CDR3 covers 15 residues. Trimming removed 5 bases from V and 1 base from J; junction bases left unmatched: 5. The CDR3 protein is CASSPGGAGTDTQYF. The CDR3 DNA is TGTGCCAGCAGCCCAGGGGGCGCGGGCACAGATACGCAGTATTTT.

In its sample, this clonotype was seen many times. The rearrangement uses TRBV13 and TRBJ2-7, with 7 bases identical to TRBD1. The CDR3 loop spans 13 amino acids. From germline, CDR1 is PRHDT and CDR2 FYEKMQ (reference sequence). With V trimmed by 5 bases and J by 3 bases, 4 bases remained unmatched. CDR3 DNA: TGTGCCAGCAGCCCGGGACAGCACTACGAGCAGTACTTC. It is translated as CASSPGQHYEQYF. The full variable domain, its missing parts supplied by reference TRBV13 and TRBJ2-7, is AAGVIQSPRHLIKEKRETATLKCYPIPRHDTVYWYQQGPGQDPQFLISFYEKMQSDKGSIPDRFSAQQFSDYHSELNMSSLELGDSALYFCASSPGQHYEQYFGPGTRLTVT.

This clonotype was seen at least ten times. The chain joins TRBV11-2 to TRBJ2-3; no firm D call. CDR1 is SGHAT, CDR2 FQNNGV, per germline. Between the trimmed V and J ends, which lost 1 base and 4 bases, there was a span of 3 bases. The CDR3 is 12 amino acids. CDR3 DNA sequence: TGTGCCAGCAGCTTAGGACCAGATACGCAGTATTTT. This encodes CASSLGPDTQYF.

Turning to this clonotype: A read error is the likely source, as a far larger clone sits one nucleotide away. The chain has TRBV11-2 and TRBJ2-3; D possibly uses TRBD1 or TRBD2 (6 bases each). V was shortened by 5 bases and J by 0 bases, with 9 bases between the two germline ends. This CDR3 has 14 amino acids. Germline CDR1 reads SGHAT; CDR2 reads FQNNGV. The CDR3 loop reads CASSEGGSTDTQYF. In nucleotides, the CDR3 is TGTGCCAGCAGCGAGGGGGGTAGCACAGATACGCAGTATTTT.

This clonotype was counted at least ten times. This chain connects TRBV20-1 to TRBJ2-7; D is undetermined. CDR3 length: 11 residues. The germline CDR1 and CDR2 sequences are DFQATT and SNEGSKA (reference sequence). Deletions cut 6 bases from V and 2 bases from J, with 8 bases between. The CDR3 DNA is TGCAGTGCCACAGAGCCCTACGAGCAGTACTTC. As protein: CSATEPYEQYF.

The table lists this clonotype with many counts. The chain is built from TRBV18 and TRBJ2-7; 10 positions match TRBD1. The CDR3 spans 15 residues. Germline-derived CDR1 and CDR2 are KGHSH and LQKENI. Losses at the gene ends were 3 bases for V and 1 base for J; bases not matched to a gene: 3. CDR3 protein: CASSPWDRGSYEQYF. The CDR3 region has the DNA TGTGCCAGCTCACCGTGGGACAGGGGTTCCTACGAGCAGTACTTC.

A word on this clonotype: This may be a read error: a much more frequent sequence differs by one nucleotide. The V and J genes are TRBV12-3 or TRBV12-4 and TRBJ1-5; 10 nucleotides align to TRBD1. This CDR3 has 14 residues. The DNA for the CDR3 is TGTGTCAGCAGACAGGGGGCAGGAAATCAGCCCCAGCATTTT. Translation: CVSRQGAGNQPQHF.

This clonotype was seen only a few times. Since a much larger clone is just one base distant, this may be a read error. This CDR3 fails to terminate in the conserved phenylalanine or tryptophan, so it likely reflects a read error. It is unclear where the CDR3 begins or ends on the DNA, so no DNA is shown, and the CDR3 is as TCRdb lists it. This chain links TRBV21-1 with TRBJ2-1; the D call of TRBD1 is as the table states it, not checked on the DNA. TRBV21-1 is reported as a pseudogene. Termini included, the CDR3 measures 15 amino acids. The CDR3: CASNPPRERPNEQFL.

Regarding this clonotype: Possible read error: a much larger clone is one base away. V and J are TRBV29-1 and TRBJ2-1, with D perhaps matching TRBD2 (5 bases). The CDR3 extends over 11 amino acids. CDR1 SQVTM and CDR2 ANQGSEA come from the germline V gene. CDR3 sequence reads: CSVRTHNGQFF. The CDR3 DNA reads TGCAGCGTTAGGACTCACAATGGGCAGTTCTTC.

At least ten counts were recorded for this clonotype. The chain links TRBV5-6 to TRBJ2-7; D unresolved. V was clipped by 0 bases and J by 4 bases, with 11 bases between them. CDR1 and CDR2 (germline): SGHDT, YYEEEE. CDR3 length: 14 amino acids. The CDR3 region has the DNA TGTGCCAGCAGCTTGGAAAACGGTTATTACGAGCAGTACTTC. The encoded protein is CASSLENGYYEQYF.

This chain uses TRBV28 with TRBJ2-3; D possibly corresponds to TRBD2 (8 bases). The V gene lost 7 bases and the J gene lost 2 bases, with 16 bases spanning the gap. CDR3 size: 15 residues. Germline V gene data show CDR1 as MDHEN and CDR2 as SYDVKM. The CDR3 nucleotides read TGTGCCAGCAATAGCGGGACAGTATACACAGATACGCAGTATTTT. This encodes CASNSGTVYTDTQYF.

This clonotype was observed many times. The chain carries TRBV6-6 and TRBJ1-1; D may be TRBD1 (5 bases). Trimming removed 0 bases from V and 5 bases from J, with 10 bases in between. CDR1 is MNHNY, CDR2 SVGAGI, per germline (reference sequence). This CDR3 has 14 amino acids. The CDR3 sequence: CASSYSNGGTEAFF. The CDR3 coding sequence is TGTGCCAGCAGTTACTCGAATGGGGGAACTGAAGCTTTCTTT.

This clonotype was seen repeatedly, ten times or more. For the CDR3, the DNA is TGTGCCAGCAGCCACCCGGCCCAAAAGTACATCTACGAGCAGTACTTC. It specifies CASSHPAQKYIYEQYF. The genes are TRBV11-2 and TRBJ2-7; D not resolved. V lost 5 bases to trimming and J lost 3 bases, with 20 bases between them. The CDR3 covers 16 residues. Germline V gene lookup returns CDR1 SGHAT and CDR2 FQNNGV.

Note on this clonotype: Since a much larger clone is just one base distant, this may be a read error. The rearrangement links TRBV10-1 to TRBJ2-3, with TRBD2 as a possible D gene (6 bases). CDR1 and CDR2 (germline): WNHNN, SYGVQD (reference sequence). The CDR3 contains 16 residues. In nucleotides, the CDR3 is TGCGCCAACAGTGAGTACGGGGGATCTGACACAGATACGCAGTATTTT. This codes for CANSEYGGSDTDTQYF.

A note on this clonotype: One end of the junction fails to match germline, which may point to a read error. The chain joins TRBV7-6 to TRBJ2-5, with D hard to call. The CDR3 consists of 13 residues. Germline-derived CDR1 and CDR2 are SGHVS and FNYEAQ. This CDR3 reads CASRRSVGEAQYF. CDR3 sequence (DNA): TGTGCCAGCCGAAGGTCCGTTGGAGAGGCCCAGTACTTC.